What follows is one T cell receptor (beta chain) and its context. This table comes from immunoSEQ multiplex PCR, and its TCRdb copy is limited to in-frame clones, with some not included. The sample shows 500,000 or so clones, approximately 90% of them seen only once. This sample is drawn from a study of blood T cell repertoires in COVID-19. Study-wide background: T cells, B-cell-depleted T cells, or PBMCs provided the cDNA or gDNA that served as material.

Germline V lookup: CDR1 SGHAT, CDR2 FQNNGV. Germline trimming cut 4 bases from V and 2 bases from J; bases unmatched to any gene: 12. CDR3 length equals 17 residues. The chain has TRBV11-2 and TRBJ1-1; 8 nucleotides align to TRBD1. Sequenced material: PBMCs or T cells enriched from blood (not recorded which). This clonotype originated in a woman aged 18 to 35 who had recovered from COVID-19. CDR3 region: CASSSGQGRDFNTEAFF. In DNA, the CDR3 is TGTGCCAGCAGCTCCGGACAGGGTCGGGATTTCAACACTGAAGCTTTCTTT.